The text below deals with one T cell receptor beta chain. Germline V gives CDR1 SQVTM, CDR2 ANQGSEA. The CDR3 is 14 amino acids. With V trimmed by 7 bases and J by 1 base, 6 bases remained unmatched. TCRdb's copy holds only in-frame clones and misses some; the assay was immunoSEQ multiplex PCR. This sample has approximately 500,000 clones, with roughly 85% found just once. These data originate in a study of blood T cell repertoires in COVID-19. About the research overall: Sample material is recorded as cDNA or gDNA derived from T cells, B-cell-depleted T cells, or PBMCs.

The TCR comes from a human donor in a cohort sampled during active COVID-19. V is TRBV29-1 and J is TRBJ2-7, with 11 bases identical to TRBD2. The sequenced material came from peripheral blood. The CDR3 bases are TGCAGCGCGATAGCGGGAGGGCCATCCTACGAGCAGTACTTC. As protein: CSAIAGGPSYEQYF.